This is a list of T cell receptor beta chains from one sample in a study of shared clonotypes between healthy human individuals. TCRdb's table, derived via immunoSEQ multiplex PCR, lists solely in-frame clones and lacks some. Seen here are around 700,000 clones, approximately 79% observed once, and the top ten hold approximately 1.6%. The sequenced sample was memory CD4+ T cells sorted from blood. Receptors were obtained from a woman younger than 45 in good health. Each CDR3 is given with its conserved first and last residue. D genes are given only for firm matches. Some rows have no size entry. The others give once, few or many, or a class for an expanded clone.

d_gene,j_gene,abundance,v_gene,CDR3aa,CDR3nt
-,TRBJ2-7,-,TRBV6-1,CASKFVARGSYEQYF,TGTGCCAGCAAATTCGTGGCACGAGGGTCCTACGAGCAGTACTTC
-,TRBJ1-5,-,TRBV7-8,CASSLERSNQPQHF,TGTGCCAGCAGCTTAGAGAGGAGTAATCAGCCCCAGCATTTT
-,TRBJ2-5,few,TRBV4-1,CASSQEGGALQETQYF,TGCGCCAGCAGCCAAGAGGGGGGGGCCCTCCAAGAGACCCAGTACTTC
-,TRBJ1-1,-,TRBV14,CASSQARGRGTEAFF,TGTGCCAGCAGCCAGGCCAGGGGACGGGGCACTGAAGCTTTCTTT
-,TRBJ1-2,-,TRBV5-1,CASTQLPGYRDGYTF,TGCGCCAGCACCCAATTGCCGGGGTATAGGGATGGCTACACCTTC
-,TRBJ1-5,once,TRBV28,CASSPAGLSGIGDQPQHF,TGTGCCAGCAGTCCCGCCGGGCTTTCTGGTATTGGCGATCAGCCCCAGCATTTT
-,TRBJ2-5,few,TRBV29-1,CSVTKGDPRQETQYF,TGCAGCGTTACCAAGGGGGACCCCCGCCAAGAGACCCAGTACTTC
-,TRBJ2-7,-,TRBV21-1,CASSKNFIAGGPYEQYF,TGTGCCAGCAGCAAAAATTTCATAGCGGGAGGGCCCTACGAGCAGTACTTC
-,TRBJ1-2,-,TRBV10-3,CAISPQDYGYTF,TGTGCCATCAGCCCGCAGGACTATGGCTACACCTTC
TRBD2,TRBJ2-7,-,TRBV18,CASSPAGGPFYEQYF,TGTGCCAGCTCACCAGCGGGAGGGCCTTTCTACGAGCAGTACTTC
TRBD1,TRBJ1-2,-,TRBV2,CASSERQGFGYTF,TGTGCCAGCAGCGAAAGACAGGGCTTTGGCTACACCTTC
-,TRBJ2-1,-,TRBV7-2,CASSLVNEQFF,TGTGCCAGCAGCTTAGTGAATGAGCAGTTCTTC
-,TRBJ1-3,few,TRBV10-3,CAISESKISGGNTIYF,TGTGCCATCAGTGAGTCGAAAATCTCAGGAGGAAACACCATATATTTT
-,TRBJ2-3,-,TRBV28,CASSLGGSTDTQYF,TGTGCCAGCAGTTTAGGGGGATCCACAGATACGCAGTATTTT
-,TRBJ2-5,-,TRBV18,CASSPRGAETQYF,TGTGCCAGCTCACCCAGAGGGGCAGAGACCCAGTACTTC
TRBD1,TRBJ2-5,once,TRBV6-6,CASSKQGSQETQYF,TGTGCCAGCAGTAAACAGGGGTCCCAAGAGACCCAGTACTTC
-,TRBJ1-2,-,TRBV5-7,CASSFSNVNYGYTF,TGTGCCAGCAGCTTTAGTAACGTCAACTATGGCTACACCTTC
-,TRBJ2-1,few,TRBV5-1,CASSQPPGTLQDEQFF,TGCGCCAGCAGCCAGCCCCCTGGGACCTTACAGGATGAGCAGTTCTTC
TRBD1,TRBJ1-1,-,TRBV28,CASSLLQGAVTEAFF,TGTGCCAGCAGTTTACTTCAGGGGGCGGTCACTGAAGCTTTCTTT
-,TRBJ1-5,-,TRBV5-1,CASSLGAENQPQHF,TGCGCCAGCAGCTTGGGGGCAGAGAATCAGCCCCAGCATTTT
TRBD2,TRBJ2-5,-,TRBV28,CASKIAGGETQYF,TGTGCCAGCAAAATAGCGGGTGGAGAGACCCAGTACTTC
-,TRBJ2-5,-,TRBV5-1,CASSSGNPQETQYF,TGCGCCAGCAGCTCCGGGAACCCACAAGAGACCCAGTACTTC
-,TRBJ2-1,-,TRBV4-1,CASSQDGPTQDPPRQFF,TGCGCCAGCAGCCAGGATGGTCCCACCCAGGACCCCCCCCGGCAGTTCTTC
-,TRBJ1-2,-,TRBV28,CASSALSKGRGDGYTF,TGTGCCAGCAGTGCCCTTAGTAAGGGCAGGGGCGATGGCTACACCTTC
-,TRBJ1-1,-,TRBV11-2,CASSLGVTARAFF,TGTGCCAGCAGCTTAGGTGTAACGGCAAGGGCTTTCTTT
-,TRBJ2-3,-,TRBV10-3,CAISEWGGDTQYF,TGTGCCATCAGTGAGTGGGGCGGAGATACGCAGTATTTT
-,TRBJ1-4,-,TRBV7-8,CASSRYNEKLFF,TGTGCCAGCAGCCGGTATAATGAAAAACTGTTTTTT
-,TRBJ2-7,once,TRBV2,CASSETNYGQYF,TGTGCCAGCAGTGAAACGAATTATGGGCAGTACTTC
-,TRBJ2-1,-,TRBV29-1,CSVPSLANGGDEQFF,TGCAGCGTTCCGTCTCTAGCCAACGGGGGCGATGAGCAGTTCTTC
-,TRBJ2-3,-,TRBV7-3,CASSFGERTDTQYF,TGTGCCAGCAGCTTTGGGGAGAGGACAGATACGCAGTATTTT
TRBD2,TRBJ2-3,-,TRBV6-5,CASFSGRITDTQYF,TGTGCCAGCTTTAGCGGGAGAATCACAGATACGCAGTATTTT
TRBD1,TRBJ1-1,few,TRBV6-1,CASIKDRGLYTEAFF,TGTGCCAGCATTAAGGACAGGGGGCTTTACACTGAAGCTTTCTTT
-,TRBJ2-1,few,TRBV19,CASSIGQHNEQFF,TGTGCCAGTAGTATAGGACAGCACAATGAGCAGTTCTTC
TRBD1,TRBJ2-3,-,TRBV2,CASSHDTGGTQYF,TGTGCCAGCAGTCACGACACAGGGGGTACGCAGTATTTT
-,TRBJ1-2,-,TRBV27,CASTSAEMGYGYTF,TGTGCCAGCACGTCCGCAGAAATGGGCTATGGCTACACCTTC
-,TRBJ2-7,-,TRBV2,CASGRPPLTYEQYF,TGTGCCAGCGGGCGTCCGCCGCTTACCTACGAGCAGTACTTC
TRBD1,TRBJ1-2,-,TRBV2,CASSVRQGIGYTF,TGTGCCAGCAGCGTTCGACAGGGGATAGGCTACACCTTC